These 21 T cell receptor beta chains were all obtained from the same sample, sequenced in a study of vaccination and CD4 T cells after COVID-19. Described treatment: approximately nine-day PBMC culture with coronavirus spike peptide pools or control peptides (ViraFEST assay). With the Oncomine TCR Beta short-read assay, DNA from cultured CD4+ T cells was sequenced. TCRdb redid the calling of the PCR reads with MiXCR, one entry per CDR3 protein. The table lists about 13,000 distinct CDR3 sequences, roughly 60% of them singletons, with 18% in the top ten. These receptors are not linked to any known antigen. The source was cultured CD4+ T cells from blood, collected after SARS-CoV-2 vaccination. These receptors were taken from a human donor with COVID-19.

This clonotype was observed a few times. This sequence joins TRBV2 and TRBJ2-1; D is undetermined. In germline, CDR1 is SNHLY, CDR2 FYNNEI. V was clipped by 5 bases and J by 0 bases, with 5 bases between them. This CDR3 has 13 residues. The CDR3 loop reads CASSRYSYNEQFF. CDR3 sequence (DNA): TGTGCCAGCAGTAGGTACTCCTACAATGAGCAGTTCTTC. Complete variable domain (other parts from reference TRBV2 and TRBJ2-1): EPEVTQTPSHQVTQMGQEVILRCVPISNHLYFYWYRQILGQKVEFLVSFYNNEISEKSEIFDDQFSVERPDGSNFTLKIRSTKLEDSAMYFCASSRYSYNEQFFGPGTRLTVL.

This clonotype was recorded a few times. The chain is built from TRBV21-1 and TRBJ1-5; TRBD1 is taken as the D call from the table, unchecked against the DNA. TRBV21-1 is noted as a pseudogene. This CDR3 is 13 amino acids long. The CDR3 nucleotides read TGTGCCAGCACCCTGTGGAGGGTTCAGCCCCAGCATTTT. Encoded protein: CASTLWRVQPQHF.

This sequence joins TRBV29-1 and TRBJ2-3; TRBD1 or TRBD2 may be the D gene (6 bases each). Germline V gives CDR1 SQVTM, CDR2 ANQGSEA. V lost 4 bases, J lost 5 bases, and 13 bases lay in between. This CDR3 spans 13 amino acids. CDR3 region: CSVGRGVEDTQYF. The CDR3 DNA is TGCAGCGTTGGAAGGGGGGTCGAAGATACGCAGTATTTT.

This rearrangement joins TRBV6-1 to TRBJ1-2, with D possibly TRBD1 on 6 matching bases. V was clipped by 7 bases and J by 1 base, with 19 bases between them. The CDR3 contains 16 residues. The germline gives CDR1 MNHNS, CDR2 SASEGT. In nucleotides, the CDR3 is TGTGCCAGCACTCCTCTGACCGGGACACTTAACTATGGCTACACCTTC. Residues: CASTPLTGTLNYGYTF.

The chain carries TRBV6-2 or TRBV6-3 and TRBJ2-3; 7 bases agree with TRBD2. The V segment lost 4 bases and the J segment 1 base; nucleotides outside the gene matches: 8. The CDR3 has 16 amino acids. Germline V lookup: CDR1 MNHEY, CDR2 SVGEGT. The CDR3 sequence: CASSFGGRPRTDTQYF. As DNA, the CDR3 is TGTGCCAGCAGTTTCGGGGGGAGGCCCCGCACAGATACGCAGTATTTT.

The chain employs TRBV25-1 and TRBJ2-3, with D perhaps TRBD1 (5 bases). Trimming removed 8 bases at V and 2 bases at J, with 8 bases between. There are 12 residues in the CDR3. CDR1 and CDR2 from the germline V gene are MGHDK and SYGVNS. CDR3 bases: TGTGCCAGCGACAGCTACACAGATACGCAGTATTTT. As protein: CASDSYTDTQYF.

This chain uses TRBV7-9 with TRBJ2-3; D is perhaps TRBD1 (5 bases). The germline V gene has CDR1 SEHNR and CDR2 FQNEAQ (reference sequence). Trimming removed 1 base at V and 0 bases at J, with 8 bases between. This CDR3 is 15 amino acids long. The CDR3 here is CASSLEGWSTDTQYF. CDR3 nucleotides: TGTGCCAGCAGCTTAGAGGGGTGGAGCACAGATACGCAGTATTTT.

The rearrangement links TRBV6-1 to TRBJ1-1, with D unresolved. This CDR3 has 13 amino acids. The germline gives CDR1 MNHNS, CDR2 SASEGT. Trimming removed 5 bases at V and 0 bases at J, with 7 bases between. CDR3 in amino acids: CASSPRMNTEAFF. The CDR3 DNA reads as TGTGCCAGCAGTCCGAGGATGAACACTGAAGCTTTCTTT.

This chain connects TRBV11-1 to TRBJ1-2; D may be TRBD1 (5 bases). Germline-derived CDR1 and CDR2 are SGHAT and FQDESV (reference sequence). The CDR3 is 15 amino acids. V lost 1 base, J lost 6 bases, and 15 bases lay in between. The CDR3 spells CASSLGPGQHHGYTF. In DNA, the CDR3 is TGTGCCAGCAGCTTAGGGCCAGGGCAACATCATGGCTACACCTTC.

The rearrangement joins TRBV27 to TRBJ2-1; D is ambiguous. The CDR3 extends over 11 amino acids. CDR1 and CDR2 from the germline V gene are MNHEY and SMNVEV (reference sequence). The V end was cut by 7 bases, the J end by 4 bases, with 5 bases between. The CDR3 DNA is TGTGCCAGCACTGGTTACAATGAGCAGTTCTTC. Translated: CASTGYNEQFF.

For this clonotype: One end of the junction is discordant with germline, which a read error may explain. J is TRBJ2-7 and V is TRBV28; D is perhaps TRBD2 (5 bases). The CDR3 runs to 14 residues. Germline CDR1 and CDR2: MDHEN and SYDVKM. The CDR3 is CASRSAGPQNEQYF. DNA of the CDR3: TGTGCCAGCAGGAGCGCGGGCCCCCAGAACGAGCAGTACTTT.

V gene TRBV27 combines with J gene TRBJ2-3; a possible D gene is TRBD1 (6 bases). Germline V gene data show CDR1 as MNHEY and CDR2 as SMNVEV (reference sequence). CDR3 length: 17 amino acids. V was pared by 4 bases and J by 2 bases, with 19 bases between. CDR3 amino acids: CASSSLGWGPITDTQYF. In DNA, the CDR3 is TGTGCCAGCAGTTCCCTGGGGTGGGGGCCGATCACAGATACGCAGTATTTT.

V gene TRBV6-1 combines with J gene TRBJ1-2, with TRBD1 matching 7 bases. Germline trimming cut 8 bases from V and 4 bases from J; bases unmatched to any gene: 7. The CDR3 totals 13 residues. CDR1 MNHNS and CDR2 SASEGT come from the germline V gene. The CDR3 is CASYPGGSYGYTF. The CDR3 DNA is TGTGCCAGCTACCCAGGGGGAAGCTATGGCTACACCTTC.

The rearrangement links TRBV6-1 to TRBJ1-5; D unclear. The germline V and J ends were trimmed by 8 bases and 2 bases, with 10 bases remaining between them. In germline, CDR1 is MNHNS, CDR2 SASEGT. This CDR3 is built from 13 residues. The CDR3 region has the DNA TGTGCCAGCTTGGACGCGGGCAATCAGCCCCAGCATTTT. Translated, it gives CASLDAGNQPQHF.

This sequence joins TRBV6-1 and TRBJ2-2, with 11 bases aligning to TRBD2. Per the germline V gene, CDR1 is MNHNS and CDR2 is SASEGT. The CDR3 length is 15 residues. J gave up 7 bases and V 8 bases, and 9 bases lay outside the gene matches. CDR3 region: CASVRSGGAFGELFF. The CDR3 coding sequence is TGTGCCAGCGTCCGTAGCGGGGGGGCGTTCGGGGAGCTGTTTTTT.

The CDR3, as DNA: TGTGCCAGCAGCGTCAGGGGTTACTACGAGCAGTACTTC. Translation: CASSVRGYYEQYF. The chain has TRBV7-8 and TRBJ2-7, with D perhaps matching TRBD1 (6 bases). The CDR3 has 13 amino acids. The V end was cut by 5 bases, the J end by 3 bases, with 11 bases between. Germline assignment: CDR1 SGHVS and CDR2 FQNEAQ.

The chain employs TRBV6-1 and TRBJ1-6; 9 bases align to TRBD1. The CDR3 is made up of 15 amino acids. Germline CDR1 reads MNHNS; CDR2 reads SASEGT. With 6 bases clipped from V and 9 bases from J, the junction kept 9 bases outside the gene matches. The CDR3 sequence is CASSPSTGGGSPLHF. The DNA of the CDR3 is TGTGCCAGCAGCCCGTCCACAGGGGGCGGTTCACCCCTCCACTTT.

The CDR3 DNA reads as TGTGCCAGCAGCTACAGGGGAGTTAATGAAAAACTGTTTTTT. Translating gives CASSYRGVNEKLFF. The chain combines TRBV6-5 with TRBJ1-4, with 7 bases matching TRBD1. The CDR3 has 14 amino acids. CDR1 is MNHEY, CDR2 SVGAGI, per germline. J gave up 4 bases and V 6 bases, and 5 bases lay outside the gene matches.

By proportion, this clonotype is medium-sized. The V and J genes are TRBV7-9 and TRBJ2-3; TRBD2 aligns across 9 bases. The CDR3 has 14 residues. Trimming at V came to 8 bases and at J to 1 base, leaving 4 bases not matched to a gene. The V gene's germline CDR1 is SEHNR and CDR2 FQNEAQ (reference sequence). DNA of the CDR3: TGTGCCAGCGGCCCTAGCGGGGGCACAGATACGCAGTATTTT. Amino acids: CASGPSGGTDTQYF.

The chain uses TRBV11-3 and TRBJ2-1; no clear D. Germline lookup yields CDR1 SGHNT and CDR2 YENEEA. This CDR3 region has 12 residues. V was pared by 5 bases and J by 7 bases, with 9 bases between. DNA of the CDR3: TGTGCCAGCAGCCGAAATGGTAATGAGCAGTTCTTC. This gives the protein CASSRNGNEQFF.

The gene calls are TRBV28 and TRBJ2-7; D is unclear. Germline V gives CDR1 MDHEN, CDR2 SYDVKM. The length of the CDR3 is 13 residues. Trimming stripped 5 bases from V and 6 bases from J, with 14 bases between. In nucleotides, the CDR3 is TGTGCCAGCAGTCCCCTCGCTTCGCTCGAGCAGTACTTC. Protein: CASSPLASLEQYF.